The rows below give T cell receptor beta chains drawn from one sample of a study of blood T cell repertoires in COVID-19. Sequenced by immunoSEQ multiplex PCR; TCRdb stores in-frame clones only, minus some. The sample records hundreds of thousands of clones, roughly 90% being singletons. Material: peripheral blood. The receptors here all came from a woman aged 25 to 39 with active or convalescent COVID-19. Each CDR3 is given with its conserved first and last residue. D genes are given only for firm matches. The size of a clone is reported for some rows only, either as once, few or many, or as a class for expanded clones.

CDR3: CASSQTGDGVAFF
V: TRBV4-2
D: NA
size: NA
J: TRBJ1-1

CDR3: CASSGGWGYTF
V: TRBV27
D: NA
size: NA
J: TRBJ1-2

CDR3: CASSYVGPTDTQYF
V: TRBV6-2/TRBV6-3
D: NA
size: NA
J: TRBJ2-3

CDR3: CASSTGNEQFF
V: TRBV5-6
D: NA
size: NA
J: TRBJ2-1

CDR3: CASTHGGAVQETQYF
V: TRBV19
D: NA
size: NA
J: TRBJ2-5

CDR3: CASRPSPGTASTDTQYF
V: TRBV13
D: NA
size: NA
J: TRBJ2-3

CDR3: CASSAAWDSRYEQYF
V: TRBV19
D: TRBD1
size: NA
J: TRBJ2-7

CDR3: CASRQGYGYTF
V: TRBV25-1
D: NA
size: NA
J: TRBJ1-2

CDR3: CASSRPGGAYGYTF
V: TRBV14
D: TRBD1
size: once
J: TRBJ1-2

CDR3: CASSQEGQGLYNEQFF
V: TRBV4-1
D: TRBD1
size: NA
J: TRBJ2-1

CDR3: CASSLSPPPPGNEQFF
V: TRBV5-4
D: NA
size: NA
J: TRBJ2-1

CDR3: CATSINTGGQETQYF
V: TRBV15
D: TRBD2
size: NA
J: TRBJ2-5

CDR3: CAWSAPDSGYGYTF
V: TRBV30
D: NA
size: NA
J: TRBJ1-2

CDR3: CASSGGNVGAGEQFF
V: TRBV6-4
D: NA
size: NA
J: TRBJ2-1

CDR3: CASSSGALDQETQYF
V: TRBV5-4
D: NA
size: NA
J: TRBJ2-5

CDR3: CASSLGQGANEKLFF
V: TRBV5-1
D: TRBD1
size: NA
J: TRBJ1-4

CDR3: CASSLAGTTDTQYF
V: TRBV5-4
D: NA
size: NA
J: TRBJ2-3

CDR3: CASSSPGEQFF
V: TRBV12-3/TRBV12-4
D: NA
size: NA
J: TRBJ2-1

CDR3: CASSPDRVGYEQYF
V: TRBV18
D: TRBD1
size: few
J: TRBJ2-7

CDR3: CASGLALGETQYF
V: TRBV6-5
D: NA
size: once
J: TRBJ2-5

CDR3: CASSTKADTEAFF
V: TRBV19
D: NA
size: NA
J: TRBJ1-1

CDR3: CASSSLQTSFQETQYF
V: TRBV7-9
D: NA
size: NA
J: TRBJ2-5

CDR3: CASSQIWDRLSYTEAFF
V: TRBV14
D: TRBD1
size: NA
J: TRBJ1-1

CDR3: CASSPLTSGVVTDTQYF
V: TRBV18
D: TRBD2
size: NA
J: TRBJ2-3

CDR3: CASSVGRKSGNTIYF
V: TRBV9
D: NA
size: few
J: TRBJ1-3

CDR3: CASSLPPGQSRSNEQFF
V: TRBV5-7
D: NA
size: once
J: TRBJ2-1

CDR3: CASSPTGVHNSPLHF
V: TRBV7-8
D: TRBD1
size: NA
J: TRBJ1-6

CDR3: CARARDRGGETQYF
V: TRBV21-1
D: NA
size: NA
J: TRBJ2-5

CDR3: CASSQVGQGQVMNTEAFF
V: TRBV4-1
D: NA
size: NA
J: TRBJ1-1

CDR3: CASSLISVYYNEQFF
V: TRBV5-1
D: NA
size: NA
J: TRBJ2-1

CDR3: CASRETGIEGGNTIYF
V: TRBV19
D: NA
size: NA
J: TRBJ1-3

CDR3: CASSPGQGSTGELFF
V: TRBV6-6
D: TRBD1
size: once
J: TRBJ2-2